The present T cell receptor beta chain was sequenced within a study of regulatory T cells in long-lasting Graves disease. The study, taken as a whole, reports: The study found lower TCR diversity in persistent Graves' patients than in newly diagnosed ones.

This clonotype has ten or more counts. Its antigen is unknown. Sequencing libraries for TCR beta were prepared with iRepertoire HTBI primers and Arm-PCR of CDR3 regions. TCRdb recomputed calls from the multiplex PCR reads with MiXCR, one row per CDR3 protein. The sample has hundreds of thousands of distinct CDR3 sequences, about 16% seen once. CDR3 length: 15 residues. With 5 bases removed from V and 7 bases from J, the gap between germline ends came to 18 bases. The germline CDR1 and CDR2 sequences are MDHEN and SYDVKM. Specified time point: newly diagnosed GD, antithyroid drugs for less than 3 months. With RNA extracted from PBMCs as input, the TCR library was made. The patients were enrolled through endocrinology in Xi'an, China. These data were also reused for a study on T cells in Graves' hyperthyroidism and ophthalmopathy. That study reports: Blood also carried most thyroid clonotypes expanded above 0.001.

The source was peripheral blood mononuclear cells (PBMCs), collected at new diagnosis, from a patient treated with antithyroid drugs. J is TRBJ2-1 and V is TRBV28; a possible D gene is TRBD2 (6 bases). This sequence was found in a woman aged 25 to 39 with Graves disease. Written as DNA, the CDR3 is TGTGCCAGCAGTCCCGGAGGGGTGAGGAGTAATGAGCAGTTCTTC. It codes for CASSPGGVRSNEQFF.